A selection of T cell receptor beta chains follows, all from one sample in a study of blood T cell repertoires in COVID-19. The assay was immunoSEQ multiplex PCR, and TCRdb's table has in-frame clones only and misses some. Among 40,000 or so clones, approximately 86% were seen once, and the ten largest hold more than 4%. Sequencing input: peripheral blood. The origin of the receptors is a man aged 50 to 59 with active COVID-19. Both conserved end residues are part of each CDR3. The order of the fields is D gene, V gene, clone size, J gene, CDR3 protein, CDR3 DNA. A D gene is named only where the DNA matches it firmly. Some rows have no size entry. The others give once, few or many, or a class for an expanded clone.

D: TRBD1; V: TRBV24-1; size: .; J: TRBJ1-1; CDR3: CATSDTGTGKNTEAFF; DNA: TGTGCCACCAGTGATACCGGGACAGGGAAGAACACTGAAGCTTTCTTT
D: TRBD2; V: TRBV19; size: .; J: TRBJ2-5; CDR3: CASSPPTSGGIFVETQYF; DNA: TGTGCCAGTAGCCCCCCAACTAGCGGGGGGATATTCGTAGAGACCCAGTACTTC
D: .; V: TRBV10-1; size: .; J: TRBJ2-2; CDR3: CASSVQGRGTGELFF; DNA: TGCGCCAGCAGTGTACAGGGACGGGGCACCGGGGAGCTGTTTTTT
D: TRBD2; V: TRBV10-3; size: .; J: TRBJ2-5; CDR3: CAISDTHAGGETQYF; DNA: TGTGCCATCAGTGACACCCATGCGGGGGGGGAGACCCAGTACTTC
D: .; V: TRBV29-1; size: .; J: TRBJ2-7; CDR3: CSVVQGPYEQYF; DNA: TGCAGCGTTGTACAGGGACCCTACGAGCAGTACTTC
D: .; V: TRBV2; size: .; J: TRBJ1-3; CDR3: CASLRSGSGNTIYF; DNA: TGTGCCAGCCTAAGGAGTGGCTCTGGAAACACCATATATTTT
D: TRBD2; V: TRBV5-8; size: .; J: TRBJ2-1; CDR3: CASSSRLAGRYNEQFF; DNA: TGTGCCAGCAGCTCCCGACTAGCGGGGCGATACAATGAGCAGTTCTTC
D: TRBD1; V: TRBV15; size: .; J: TRBJ1-1; CDR3: CATSGSQGAPEAFF; DNA: TGTGCCACCAGCGGATCTCAGGGGGCCCCTGAAGCTTTCTTT
D: TRBD2; V: TRBV5-1; size: .; J: TRBJ2-5; CDR3: CASSPGLAGSTQYF; DNA: TGCGCCAGCAGCCCGGGACTAGCGGGAAGTACCCAGTACTTC
D: TRBD2; V: TRBV6-5; size: .; J: TRBJ2-1; CDR3: CASSYSLAGVYNEQFF; DNA: TGTGCCAGCAGTTACTCACTAGCGGGGGTTTACAATGAGCAGTTCTTC
D: TRBD1; V: TRBV5-1; size: .; J: TRBJ2-7; CDR3: CASSFDRGRYEQYF; DNA: TGCGCCAGCAGCTTCGACAGGGGTCGTTACGAGCAGTACTTC
D: TRBD1; V: TRBV19; size: .; J: TRBJ2-3; CDR3: CASTTGVSTDTQYF; DNA: TGTGCCAGTACGACAGGGGTTAGCACAGATACGCAGTATTTT
D: TRBD1; V: TRBV11-3; size: .; J: TRBJ2-5; CDR3: CASGRGREETQYF; DNA: TGTGCCAGCGGCAGGGGGCGCGAGGAGACCCAGTACTTC
D: .; V: TRBV19; size: .; J: TRBJ2-5; CDR3: CASSISGGLVGTQYF; DNA: TGTGCCAGTAGTATCTCCGGAGGACTCGTAGGGACCCAGTACTTC
D: TRBD1; V: TRBV5-4; size: .; J: TRBJ2-7; CDR3: CASSLGQGAGQYF; DNA: TGTGCCAGCAGCTTGGGACAGGGGGCCGGGCAGTACTTC
D: TRBD1; V: TRBV28; size: .; J: TRBJ2-7; CDR3: CASSREGTGAYEQYF; DNA: TGTGCCAGCAGCCGAGAGGGGACAGGGGCCTACGAGCAGTACTTC
D: TRBD1; V: TRBV11-2; size: .; J: TRBJ1-2; CDR3: CASSHGGTGFDGYTF; DNA: TGTGCCAGCAGCCACGGGGGGACAGGTTTTGATGGCTACACCTTC
D: TRBD2; V: TRBV28; size: .; J: TRBJ2-7; CDR3: CASTSAAGGLGYEQYF; DNA: TGTGCCAGCACCTCGGCGGCGGGGGGGCTAGGATACGAGCAGTACTTC
D: .; V: TRBV10-3; size: few; J: TRBJ1-6; CDR3: CAISESRPGEGSPLHF; DNA: TGTGCCATCAGTGAGTCTCGGCCAGGGGAAGGATCACCCCTCCACTTT
D: .; V: TRBV5-5; size: .; J: TRBJ2-2; CDR3: CASSGTSSGELFF; DNA: TGTGCCAGCAGCGGTACTAGCTCCGGGGAGCTGTTTTTT
D: .; V: TRBV4-3; size: few; J: TRBJ1-6; CDR3: CASRPGSSYNSPLHF; DNA: TGCGCCAGCAGGCCCGGGTCCTCCTATAATTCACCCCTCCACTTT
D: .; V: TRBV12-3/TRBV12-4; size: .; J: TRBJ1-2; CDR3: CASSFITVDGYTF; DNA: TGTGCCAGCAGTTTTATAACAGTTGATGGCTACACCTTC
D: TRBD2; V: TRBV2; size: .; J: TRBJ2-5; CDR3: CATDQAGGSETQYF; DNA: TGTGCCACCGATCAAGCGGGGGGGTCGGAGACCCAGTACTTC
D: TRBD1; V: TRBV10-1; size: few; J: TRBJ2-4; CDR3: CASSRDRENIQYF; DNA: TGCGCCAGCAGTAGGGACAGGGAGAACATTCAGTACTTC
D: .; V: TRBV5-6; size: .; J: TRBJ2-6; CDR3: CASSWGVLVSGANVLTF; DNA: TGTGCCAGCAGCTGGGGGGTATTGGTCTCTGGGGCCAACGTCCTGACTTTC
D: TRBD1; V: TRBV7-2; size: .; J: TRBJ1-2; CDR3: CASSPAPPGQSFYGYTF; DNA: TGTGCCAGCAGCCCAGCTCCACCGGGACAGTCATTTTATGGCTACACCTTC
D: .; V: TRBV5-6; size: .; J: TRBJ1-1; CDR3: CASSFTGNTEAFF; DNA: TGTGCCAGCAGCTTTACCGGGAACACTGAAGCTTTCTTT
D: .; V: TRBV5-5; size: .; J: TRBJ1-1; CDR3: CASSLGDTEAFF; DNA: TGTGCCAGCAGCTTAGGGGATACTGAAGCTTTCTTT
D: TRBD1; V: TRBV6-5; size: .; J: TRBJ2-5; CDR3: CASSPQGVETQYF; DNA: TGTGCCAGCAGCCCCCAGGGGGTGGAGACCCAGTACTTC
D: .; V: TRBV7-9; size: .; J: TRBJ2-5; CDR3: CASIPIGNRMGETQYF; DNA: TGTGCCAGCATCCCGATAGGGAACAGGATGGGAGAGACCCAGTACTTC
D: TRBD1; V: TRBV2; size: .; J: TRBJ2-5; CDR3: CASSDETGVGQETQYF; DNA: TGTGCCAGCAGTGACGAGACAGGGGTAGGCCAAGAGACCCAGTACTTC
D: TRBD2; V: TRBV15; size: .; J: TRBJ2-2; CDR3: CATSGTSGDDGGELFF; DNA: TGTGCCACCAGCGGGACTAGCGGGGATGATGGCGGGGAGCTGTTTTTT
D: TRBD2; V: TRBV6-1; size: .; J: TRBJ2-3; CDR3: CASSEFGAGVSDTQYF; DNA: TGTGCCAGCAGTGAATTTGGAGCGGGGGTGAGCGATACGCAGTATTTT
D: .; V: TRBV15; size: .; J: TRBJ2-6; CDR3: CATSWRSNSGANVLTF; DNA: TGTGCCACCAGCTGGAGATCGAACTCTGGGGCCAACGTCCTGACTTTC
D: TRBD1; V: TRBV6-5; size: .; J: TRBJ2-7; CDR3: CASSRQGDEQYF; DNA: TGTGCCAGCAGTCGACAGGGGGACGAGCAGTACTTC
D: TRBD1; V: TRBV7-6; size: .; J: TRBJ1-2; CDR3: CASSLTGGSNYGYTF; DNA: TGTGCCAGCAGTCTTACAGGGGGCTCCAACTATGGCTACACCTTC
D: .; V: TRBV7-7; size: .; J: TRBJ2-5; CDR3: CASSSVSQETQYF; DNA: TGTGCCAGCAGCTCAGTCAGTCAAGAGACCCAGTACTTC
D: TRBD1; V: TRBV6-2/TRBV6-3; size: .; J: TRBJ1-1; CDR3: CASSYIAGTGRSPEAFF; DNA: TGTGCCAGCAGTTACATTGCCGGGACAGGGAGATCCCCTGAAGCTTTCTTT
D: TRBD1; V: TRBV2; size: few; J: TRBJ1-5; CDR3: CASRPGTVSNQPQHF; DNA: TGTGCCAGCAGACCCGGGACAGTAAGCAATCAGCCCCAGCATTTT
D: TRBD1; V: TRBV6-5; size: .; J: TRBJ1-3; CDR3: CASSQRDRGGGTIYF; DNA: TGTGCCAGCAGCCAACGGGACAGGGGAGGGGGCACCATATATTTT
D: TRBD1; V: TRBV15; size: .; J: TRBJ1-1; CDR3: CATSKDRGGTEAFF; DNA: TGTGCCACCAGCAAAGACAGGGGCGGCACTGAAGCTTTCTTT
D: TRBD1; V: TRBV9; size: .; J: TRBJ1-2; CDR3: CASSVETGGGYTF; DNA: TGTGCCAGCAGCGTAGAAACAGGGGGAGGCTACACCTTC
D: TRBD2; V: TRBV2; size: .; J: TRBJ2-5; CDR3: CASSGEGPVGLAGGLPEETQYF; DNA: TGTGCCAGCAGTGGGGAAGGGCCTGTGGGACTAGCGGGGGGGCTACCAGAAGAGACCCAGTACTTC
D: TRBD2; V: TRBV20-1; size: .; J: TRBJ2-5; CDR3: CSGGGQETQYF; DNA: TGCAGTGGGGGGGGGCAAGAGACCCAGTACTTC
D: TRBD2; V: TRBV27; size: .; J: TRBJ2-1; CDR3: CASSLLAGGPLNEQFF; DNA: TGTGCCAGCAGTTTGTTAGCGGGGGGCCCCCTCAATGAGCAGTTCTTC
D: TRBD1; V: TRBV12-3/TRBV12-4; size: .; J: TRBJ2-1; CDR3: CASSPDRAEQFF; DNA: TGTGCCAGCAGCCCCGACAGGGCAGAGCAGTTCTTC
D: TRBD2; V: TRBV6-6; size: .; J: TRBJ2-7; CDR3: CASSPRGDREQYF; DNA: TGTGCCAGCAGTCCACGGGGGGATCGCGAGCAGTACTTC
D: .; V: TRBV10-3; size: once; J: TRBJ1-5; CDR3: CAIPGYQPQHF; DNA: TGTGCCATCCCAGGATATCAGCCCCAGCATTTT
D: TRBD2; V: TRBV6-6; size: .; J: TRBJ2-5; CDR3: CASTLSGGHQETQYF; DNA: TGTGCCAGCACCTTGAGCGGGGGCCATCAAGAGACCCAGTACTTC
D: .; V: TRBV19; size: .; J: TRBJ2-7; CDR3: CASSLGGGHDYEQYF; DNA: TGTGCCAGTAGTTTGGGCGGGGGACACGACTACGAGCAGTACTTC
D: TRBD1; V: TRBV28; size: .; J: TRBJ1-1; CDR3: CASSPPGGDLAEAFF; DNA: TGTGCCAGCAGTCCGCCAGGGGGAGATTTAGCTGAAGCTTTCTTT
D: TRBD1; V: TRBV5-6; size: .; J: TRBJ2-7; CDR3: CASSTGTGYEQYF; DNA: TGTGCCAGCAGCACCGGGACAGGGTACGAGCAGTACTTC
D: .; V: TRBV11-2; size: .; J: TRBJ2-2; CDR3: CASSFSNTGELFF; DNA: TGTGCCAGCAGCTTCTCGAACACCGGGGAGCTGTTTTTT